One T cell receptor (beta chain) is described in this entry. The target antigen is unknown. H&E slides confirmed each diagnosis, reviewed by two pathologists independently. Nucleic acids came from premalignant or tumor cells enriched by macro-dissection. Libraries were prepared by immunoSEQ multiplex PCR; TCRdb keeps only in-frame clonotypes and omits some of them. The top ten hold 6% to 7% of the sample, which has roughly 35,000 clones, 65% to 75% seen once. Germline V gene sequence: CDR1 DFQATT, CDR2 SNEGSKA (reference sequence). V shed 3 bases and J shed 5 bases, with 7 bases lying between them. The CDR3 is made up of 11 amino acids. This sample is part of a study of immune evolution from preneoplasia to lung adenocarcinoma. As for the study in general: HLA loss of heterozygosity: less than 9% AIS, approximately 15% MIA, around 33% ADC, none AAH. Findings and caveats of the study: From normal lung to invasive adenocarcinoma, top clone frequencies appeared to decrease.

The specimen was FFPE invasive lung adenocarcinoma tissue. This receptor was obtained from a person between 60 and 69 years old with lung adenocarcinoma. This chain joins TRBV20-1 and TRBJ1-2, with D possibly TRBD1 on 5 matching bases. The CDR3 bases are TGCAGTGCTAGGACAGCTTATGGCTACACCTTC. Its protein product is CSARTAYGYTF.